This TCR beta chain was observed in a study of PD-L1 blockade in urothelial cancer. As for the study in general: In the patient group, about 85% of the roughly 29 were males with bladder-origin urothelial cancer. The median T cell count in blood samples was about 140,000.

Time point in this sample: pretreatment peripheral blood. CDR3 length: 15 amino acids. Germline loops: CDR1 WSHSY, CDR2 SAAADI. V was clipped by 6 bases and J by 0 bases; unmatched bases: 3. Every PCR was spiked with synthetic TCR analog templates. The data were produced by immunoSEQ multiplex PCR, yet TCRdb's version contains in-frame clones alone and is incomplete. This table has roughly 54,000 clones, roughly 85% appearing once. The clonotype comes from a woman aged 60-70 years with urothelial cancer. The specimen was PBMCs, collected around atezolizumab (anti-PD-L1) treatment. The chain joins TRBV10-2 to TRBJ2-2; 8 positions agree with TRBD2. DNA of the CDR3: TGCGCCAGCAGCCGGGGACTAGCGAACACCGGGGAGCTGTTTTTT. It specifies CASSRGLANTGELFF.